A selection of T cell receptor beta chains follows, all from one sample in a study of T cells after yellow fever vaccination. TCRdb recomputed calls from the 5' RACE reads with MiXCR, one row per CDR3 protein. This sample has 500,000 to 650,000 distinct CDR3 sequences; roughly 13% occur once, and the top ten carry more than 13%. The sequenced sample was PBMCs, obtained on the day of the yellow fever booster vaccination. The receptor source for this set is a man younger than 40 who received the YFV17D yellow fever vaccine. Both conserved end residues are part of each CDR3. The order of the fields is J gene, clone size, D gene, V gene, CDR3 length, CDR3 DNA, CDR3 protein. The D gene is left open where the match is weak. Expanded clones get a size class; other rows say once, few or many, or leave the size out.

TRBJ2-5 - TRBD2 TRBV6-1 15 TGTGCCAGCAGTGAAACCCCTAGCGGCCAAGAGACCCAGTACTTC CASSETPSGQETQYF
TRBJ2-2 - TRBD2 TRBV20-1 13 TGCAGTGTCGCGGGAGGGAACACCGGGGAGCTGTTTTTT CSVAGGNTGELFF
TRBJ2-7 few TRBD2 TRBV10-3 20 TGTGCCATCAGCGGGGCGGTGGGGACTAGCGGGGAAGGTGATATCTACGAGCAGTACTTC CAISGAVGTSGEGDIYEQYF
TRBJ2-2 few - TRBV30 12 TGTGCCGCGCCCGCCGGGCGGGGGGAGCTGTTTTTT CAAPAGRGELFF
TRBJ1-5 - - TRBV3-1 18 TGTGCCAGCAGCCAAGCCTCCCTGGGGGTTTTGAGCAATCAGCCCCAGCATTTT CASSQASLGVLSNQPQHF
TRBJ2-1 few TRBD2 TRBV20-1 15 TGCAGTGCTATCCTGGGGACTAGCGGAGACAATGAGCAGTTCTTC CSAILGTSGDNEQFF
TRBJ2-1 - TRBD2 TRBV20-1 13 TGCAGTGGCCTACTAGCGGGAGAGAATGAGCAGTTCTTC CSGLLAGENEQFF
TRBJ2-1 - - TRBV5-6 11 TGTGCCAGCAGCGCCGCTCGTGAGCAGTTCTTC CASSAAREQFF
TRBJ2-7 few - TRBV5-1 15 TGCGCCAGCAGGGATTCGGGTAGGGGACATTACGAGCAGTACTTC CASRDSGRGHYEQYF
TRBJ1-2 few - TRBV7-3 18 TGTGCCAGCAACAAACAAGCTCCCCCCGGGGAGAGGCTCTATGGCTACACCTTC CASNKQAPPGERLYGYTF
TRBJ2-5 many - TRBV14 16 TGTGCCAGCAGCCAAGATCGGGGCCTCTTCCGGGAGACCCAGTACTTC CASSQDRGLFRETQYF
TRBJ2-7 - - TRBV5-4 14 TGTGCCAGCAGCTTGGCCGGGTCCTACTACGAGCAGTACTTC CASSLAGSYYEQYF
TRBJ1-4 few TRBD1 TRBV20-1 14 TGCAGCGCTCAACAGGGGTCGACTAATGAAAAACTGTTTTTT CSAQQGSTNEKLFF
TRBJ1-1 many - TRBV5-1 15 TGCGCCAGCAGCCCTCGTGTAGGAACGAACACTGAAGCTTTCTTT CASSPRVGTNTEAFF
TRBJ2-3 - TRBD2 TRBV15 17 TGTGCCACCAGCAGACGAACACTAGCGGGAGCGGCTGATACGCAGTATTTT CATSRRTLAGAADTQYF
TRBJ2-3 - - TRBV7-9 13 TGTGCCAGCAGCTTTTACGGCACAGATACGCAGTATTTT CASSFYGTDTQYF
TRBJ1-1 - - TRBV7-8 15 TGTGCCAGCAGCTTGTTCAGACAGATGAACACTGAAGCTTTCTTT CASSLFRQMNTEAFF
TRBJ2-2 - TRBD2 TRBV3-1 14 TGTGCCAGCAGCCGCCGGGAGGCAGCCGGGGAGCTGTTTTTT CASSRREAAGELFF
TRBJ1-4 - TRBD1 TRBV18 17 TGTGCCAGCTCACCGTCCCTACAGGGGCCAACTAATGAAAAACTGTTTTTT CASSPSLQGPTNEKLFF
TRBJ2-1 - - TRBV11-2 14 TGTGCCAGCAGCTTAGATCGGGGGGCCAGTGAGCAGTTCTTC CASSLDRGASEQFF
TRBJ2-4 - TRBD2 TRBV7-9 15 TGTGCCAGCAGCTTTGTTAGCGGGATGGTGAACATTCAGTACTTC CASSFVSGMVNIQYF
TRBJ2-7 - - TRBV12-3/TRBV12-4 14 TGTGCCAGCAGGGGGACGGCCGCCTCCTACGAGCAGTACTTC CASRGTAASYEQYF
TRBJ2-1 few - TRBV5-4 13 TGTGCCAGCAGCCCGGAGGCCCACAATGAGCAGTTCTTC CASSPEAHNEQFF
TRBJ2-3 - - TRBV7-3 17 TGTGCCAGCAGTCCCGTTCGCCGCGGACTGGGCACAGATACGCAGTATTTT CASSPVRRGLGTDTQYF